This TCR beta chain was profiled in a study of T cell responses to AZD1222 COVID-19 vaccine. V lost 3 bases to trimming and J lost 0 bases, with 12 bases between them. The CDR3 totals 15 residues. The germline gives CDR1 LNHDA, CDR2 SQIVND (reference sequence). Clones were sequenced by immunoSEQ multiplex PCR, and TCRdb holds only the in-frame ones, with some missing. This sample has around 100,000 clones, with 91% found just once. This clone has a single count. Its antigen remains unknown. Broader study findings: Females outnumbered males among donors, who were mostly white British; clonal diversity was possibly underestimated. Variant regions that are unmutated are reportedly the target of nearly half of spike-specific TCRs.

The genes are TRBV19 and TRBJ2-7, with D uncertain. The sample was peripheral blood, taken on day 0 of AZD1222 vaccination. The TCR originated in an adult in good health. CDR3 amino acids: CASSIASSSSYEQYF. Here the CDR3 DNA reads TGTGCCAGTAGTATTGCATCGTCGAGCTCCTACGAGCAGTACTTC.